This record concerns one TCR beta chain sequence. Germline loops: CDR1 ENHRY, CDR2 SYGVKD. This CDR3 contains 15 residues. V dropped 4 bases and J dropped 2; count of bases not matched to a gene: 8. The data originate from a study of blood T cell repertoires in COVID-19. Background on the study: T cells, B-cell-depleted T cells, or PBMCs supplied cDNA or gDNA.

Data came from immunoSEQ multiplex PCR; TCRdb stores just in-frame clones and leaves some out. The repertoire holds around 430,000 clones, with around 88% as singletons. The source of this sequence is a woman between 50 and 59 years old with COVID-19, enrolled during active disease. The material sequenced was peripheral blood. The chain is built from TRBV10-3 and TRBJ2-7, with 7 bases fitting TRBD1. The CDR3 coding sequence is TGTGCCATCAGTGCCTCCGGGACAGTCACCTACGAGCAGTACTTC. Encoded protein: CAISASGTVTYEQYF.